Listed here is a single T cell receptor (beta chain). This sample is part of a study of OX40 agonist ivuxolimab in advanced cancers. Sequencing used immunoSEQ multiplex PCR; TCRdb keeps in-frame clones, though not all of them. The data hold under 90,000 clones, with more than 70% observed a single time. Per germline, CDR1 LNHDA and CDR2 SQIVND (reference sequence). This CDR3 is built from 13 residues. Trimming left V 4 bases short and J 0 bases short, with 4 bases between. V and J are TRBV19 and TRBJ1-3; D unresolved. The sample consisted of CD4+ or CD8+ T cells sorted from blood, taken in a trial of the OX40 agonist ivuxolimab. The receptor comes from an adult with an advanced solid tumor such as melanoma, head and neck, liver or kidney cancer. CDR3 amino acids: CASSRYSGNTIYF. Here the CDR3 DNA reads TGTGCCAGTAGTAGGTACTCTGGAAACACCATATATTTT.